These 26 T cell receptor beta chains were all obtained from the same sample, sequenced in a study of blood T cell repertoires in COVID-19 (dated by TCRdb to the early 2020s). Receptor libraries were prepared by the immunoSEQ multiplex PCR assay. This is the immuneACCESS table as TCRdb keeps it, with only in-frame sequences that have V and J called. A part of the clones is gone; compared with another copy, unresolved V genes explain less than half, and the rest is unexplained. This sample holds around 130,000 clones; about 85% were observed only once. The ten largest clonotypes hold approximately 2.5% of the sample. The sequencing input was peripheral blood. The source is a human donor with COVID-19, enrolled during active disease. The donor label of this sample is uncertain.

The genes are TRBV12-3 or TRBV12-4 and TRBJ1-1, with unresolved D. The CDR3 loop spans 13 amino acids. Trimming pared 2 bases from V and 0 bases from J, leaving 4 bases between. CDR3 region: CASSLPMNTEAFF. The CDR3 DNA reads as TGTGCCAGCAGTTTACCTATGAACACTGAAGCTTTCTTT.

V is TRBV12-3 or TRBV12-4 and J is TRBJ1-1; 8 positions match TRBD1. This CDR3 has 13 amino acids. Germline trimming cut 5 bases from V and 6 bases from J; bases unmatched to any gene: 5. CDR3 coding DNA: TGTGCCAGCAGTCCTAGCAGGGGGCCTGAAGCTTTCTTT. Protein sequence: CASSPSRGPEAFF.

This clone was detected only a few times. The chain carries TRBV12-3 or TRBV12-4 and TRBJ1-2, with D possibly being TRBD1 (6 bases). This CDR3 is built from 13 residues. Trimming removed 6 bases from V and 7 bases from J, with 15 bases in between. The CDR3 is CASSPGQLRGYTF. The CDR3 bases are TGTGCCAGCAGCCCCGGACAGCTACGTGGCTACACCTTC.

J is TRBJ2-1 and V is TRBV3-1 (or the pseudogene TRBV3-2), with D maybe TRBD2 (6 bases). Germline V gives CDR1 LGHDT, CDR2 YNNKEL (reference sequence). This CDR3 is built from 15 residues. V was shortened by 1 base and J by 3 bases, with 10 bases between the two germline ends. The CDR3 is CASSQVASDYNEQFF. CDR3 coding DNA: TGTGCCAGCAGCCAAGTGGCTAGCGACTACAATGAGCAGTTCTTC.

The chain is built from TRBV12-3 or TRBV12-4 and TRBJ1-5; unclear D gene. The CDR3 spans 13 residues. V shed 5 bases and J shed 4 bases, with 9 bases lying between them. The CDR3 spells CASSNARNQPQHF. As DNA, the CDR3 is TGTGCCAGCAGTAACGCCCGGAATCAGCCCCAGCATTTT.

This clone was recorded a few times. The rearrangement joins TRBV2 to TRBJ1-2; 7 bases agree with TRBD1. V lost 9 bases and J lost 7; bases outside the gene matches: 11. The CDR3 consists of 13 residues. Germline CDR1 is SNHLY and CDR2 is FYNNEI. In DNA form, the CDR3 reads TGTGCCAGTTTGGCACAGGGGTTTGGTGGCTACACCTTC. It translates to CASLAQGFGGYTF.

V and J are TRBV6-4 and TRBJ1-6; a possible D gene is TRBD1 (5 bases). Germline lookup yields CDR1 MRHNA and CDR2 SNTAGT. The CDR3 consists of 18 residues. The V gene lost 4 bases and the J gene lost 3 bases, with 19 bases spanning the gap. The CDR3 DNA reads TGTGCCAGCAGTGCCTCGACACCCGCGGGGGGCTATAATTCACCCCTCCACTTT. The encoded protein is CASSASTPAGGYNSPLHF.

The chain employs TRBV6-5 and TRBJ1-2, with D tentatively TRBD1 (6 bases). V shed 8 bases and J shed 4 bases, with 20 bases lying between them. The CDR3 runs to 15 residues. CDR1 is MNHEY and CDR2 is SVGAGI in the germline V gene. The CDR3 sequence: CASFRGDIHGYGYTF. The DNA for the CDR3 is TGTGCCAGCTTCCGGGGGGACATTCATGGCTATGGCTACACCTTC.

This clone was picked up a small number of times. The chain combines TRBV19 with TRBJ1-2; TRBD1 is a possible D gene (5 bases). The CDR3 covers 12 residues. Germline CDR1 is LNHDA and CDR2 is SQIVND (reference sequence). The CDR3 region is CASRVRNYGYTF. In DNA form, the CDR3 reads TGTGCGTCCAGGGTTCGCAACTATGGCTACACCTTC.

The chain joins TRBV10-1 to TRBJ2-7, with 10 bases aligning to TRBD2. The CDR3 consists of 13 residues. Germline trimming cut 2 bases from V and 9 bases from J; bases unmatched to any gene: 4. Germline CDR1 and CDR2: WNHNN and SYGVQD (reference sequence). DNA for the CDR3: TGCGCCAGCAGTGAGGGGACTAGCGTCAGGCAGTACTTC. It encodes CASSEGTSVRQYF.

Only a few counts were recorded for this clone. The chain joins TRBV12-3 or TRBV12-4 to TRBJ1-1; D remains unclear. V was clipped by 6 bases and J by 1 base, with 3 bases between them. The CDR3 spans 11 residues. The CDR3: CASSGNTEAFF. As DNA, the CDR3 is TGTGCCAGCAGCGGGAACACTGAAGCTTTCTTT.

The chain carries TRBV13 and TRBJ1-1; D remains ambiguous. V lost 5 bases and J 3 bases, leaving 10 bases between the germline ends. This CDR3 is built from 13 residues. The V gene's germline CDR1 is PRHDT and CDR2 FYEKMQ (reference sequence). CDR3 loop: CASSLTTDTEAFF. The CDR3 coding sequence is TGTGCCAGCAGCCTGACTACAGACACTGAAGCTTTCTTT.

The rearrangement joins TRBV9 to TRBJ2-3, with D perhaps TRBD1 (5 bases). The length of the CDR3 is 16 residues. CDR1 is SGDLS, CDR2 YYNGEE, per germline. V was pared by 0 bases and J by 1 base, with 12 bases between. The CDR3 DNA reads TGTGCCAGCAGCGTAGTGGGGCGCGTCGGCACAGATACGCAGTATTTT. Residues: CASSVVGRVGTDTQYF.

The chain joins TRBV18 to TRBJ1-1, with D possibly being TRBD1 (5 bases). Trimming left V 3 bases short and J 3 bases short, with 17 bases between. The CDR3 covers 16 residues. The germline V gene has CDR1 KGHSH and CDR2 LQKENI. The CDR3 region is CASSPLGTQGDTEAFF. CDR3 DNA sequence: TGTGCCAGCTCACCTCTGGGGACTCAAGGGGACACTGAAGCTTTCTTT. The entire variable domain, with the rest obtained from reference TRBV18 and TRBJ1-1, is as follows: NAGVMQNPRHLVRRRGQEARLRCSPMKGHSHVYWYRQLPEEGLKFMVYLQKENIIDESGMPKERFSAEFPKEGPSILRIQQVVRGDSAAYFCASSPLGTQGDTEAFFGQGTRLTVV.

The CDR3 coding sequence is TGTGCCAGCTCACCGCGGACTAGCGGGGGACGCTACAATGAGCAGTTCTTC. Its translation: CASSPRTSGGRYNEQFF. The V call is TRBV18, the J call TRBJ2-1; 13 bases match TRBD2. The CDR3 totals 17 residues. Germline V CDR1 and CDR2: KGHSH, LQKENI. V shed 3 bases and J 3 bases; nucleotides not matched to a gene: 5.

The chain carries TRBV7-2 and TRBJ2-3; 14 positions match TRBD2. This CDR3 comprises 16 residues. Germline assignment: CDR1 SGHTA and CDR2 FQGNSA. V shed 4 bases, J shed 4 bases, and the junction held 4 bases outside the gene matches. The CDR3 sequence is CASSSGLAGGSDTQYF. CDR3 sequence (DNA): TGTGCCAGCAGCTCAGGACTAGCGGGGGGCTCAGATACGCAGTATTTT.

This chain joins TRBV2 and TRBJ2-7, with D possibly being TRBD2 (6 bases). V was shortened by 8 bases and J by 2 bases, with 13 bases between the two germline ends. The germline V gene has CDR1 SNHLY and CDR2 FYNNEI. The CDR3 contains 13 residues. The CDR3 nucleotides are TGTGCCAGCTGCCGGGACTCCACCTACGAGCAGTACTTC. Amino acids: CASCRDSTYEQYF.

This clone was detected once. This chain joins TRBV19 and TRBJ1-1, with 7 bases matching TRBD1. Germline V gene sequence: CDR1 LNHDA, CDR2 SQIVND (reference sequence). J gave up 4 bases and V 3 bases, and 11 bases lay outside the gene matches. The CDR3 is made up of 16 amino acids. The CDR3 protein is CASSIPATGEPTEAFF. As DNA, the CDR3 is TGTGCCAGTAGTATCCCGGCCACAGGGGAGCCCACTGAAGCTTTCTTT.

The CDR3 region is CASSLEQQSYNSPLHF. CDR3 nucleotides: TGTGCCAGCAGCTTAGAACAGCAGTCCTATAATTCACCCCTCCACTTT. The chain joins TRBV7-6 to TRBJ1-6; no firm D call. Germline V gene lookup returns CDR1 SGHVS and CDR2 FNYEAQ. CDR3 length: 16 amino acids. Trimming took off 1 base at V and 1 base at J, with 8 bases between the two ends.

CDR3 nucleotide sequence: TGCGCCAGCAGCACCCTGGGCGGGGTGGGTGAGCAGTTCTTC. This encodes CASSTLGGVGEQFF. The chain carries TRBV5-1 and TRBJ2-1; D is possibly TRBD2 (6 bases). Germline loops: CDR1 SGHRS, CDR2 YFSETQ. V lost 4 bases, J lost 9 bases, and 17 bases lay in between. The CDR3 sequence is 14 residues long.

The V gene is TRBV18, the J gene TRBJ1-1; TRBD1 is a possible D gene (6 bases). Trimming took 5 bases from V and 1 from J, leaving 17 bases between them. From germline, CDR1 is KGHSH and CDR2 LQKENI. This CDR3 region has 16 residues. CDR3 in DNA: TGTGCCAGCTCAAGGACCGGCAGGGGCTCGAACACTGAAGCTTTCTTT. Encoded protein: CASSRTGRGSNTEAFF.

The rearrangement uses TRBV5-1 and TRBJ1-4; 7 nucleotides line up with TRBD1. The V segment lost 4 bases and the J segment 0 bases; nucleotides outside the gene matches: 9. CDR3 length: 17 amino acids. CDR1 and CDR2 (germline): SGHRS, YFSETQ. This CDR3 reads CASSRDRYQATNEKLFF. The CDR3 region has the DNA TGCGCCAGCAGCCGGGACAGATACCAGGCAACTAATGAAAAACTGTTTTTT.

V and J are TRBV15 and TRBJ1-6, with 8 bases fitting TRBD1. Trimming at V came to 3 bases and at J to 9 bases, leaving 10 bases not matched to a gene. The CDR3 totals 16 residues. Germline V gene lookup returns CDR1 LNHNV and CDR2 YYDKDF (reference sequence). The CDR3 DNA sequence: TGTGCCACCAGCAGGCTCATGGGGACAGGTATTTCACCCCTCCACTTT. Translation gives CATSRLMGTGISPLHF.

This chain connects TRBV9 to TRBJ2-2, with TRBD1 as a possible D gene (5 bases). Deletions cut 1 base from V and 5 bases from J, with 9 bases between. The CDR3 runs 14 residues. The germline V gene has CDR1 SGDLS and CDR2 YYNGEE. The CDR3 DNA reads TGTGCCAGCAGCGTACAGGGAAAAACCGGGGAGCTGTTTTTT. The encoded protein is CASSVQGKTGELFF.

Of note for this clone: A read error may account for a junction end that differs from germline. The chain uses TRBV7-7 and TRBJ2-5; D is unresolved. Germline V gene lookup returns CDR1 SSHAT and CDR2 FNYEAQ (reference sequence). CDR3 length: 14 residues. As DNA, the CDR3 is TGTGCTAGCAGCTTAGTGGCAGATCAAGAGACCCAGTACTTC. As protein: CASSLVADQETQYF.

The chain uses TRBV6-5 and TRBJ1-3; D unresolved. The CDR3 is made up of 14 amino acids. Trimming stripped 5 bases from V and 0 bases from J, with 8 bases between. Germline V gene lookup returns CDR1 MNHEY and CDR2 SVGAGI. CDR3 DNA: TGTGCCAGCAGTCCCACCTACTCTGGAAACACCATATATTTT. Translating it yields CASSPTYSGNTIYF.